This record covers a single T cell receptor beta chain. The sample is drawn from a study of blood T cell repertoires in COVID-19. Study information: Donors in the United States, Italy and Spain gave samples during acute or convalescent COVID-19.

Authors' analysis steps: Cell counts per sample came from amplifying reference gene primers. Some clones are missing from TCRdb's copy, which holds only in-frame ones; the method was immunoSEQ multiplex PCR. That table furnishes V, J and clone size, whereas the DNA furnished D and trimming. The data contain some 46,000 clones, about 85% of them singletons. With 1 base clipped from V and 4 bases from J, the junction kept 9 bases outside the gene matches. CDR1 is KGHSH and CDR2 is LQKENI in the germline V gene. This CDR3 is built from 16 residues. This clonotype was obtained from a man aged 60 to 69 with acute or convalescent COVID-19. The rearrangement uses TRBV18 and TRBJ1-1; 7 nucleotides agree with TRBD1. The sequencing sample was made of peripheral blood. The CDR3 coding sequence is TGTGCCAGCTCACCACTTTGGCGACAGGGCTTCACTGAAGCTTTCTTT. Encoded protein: CASSPLWRQGFTEAFF.